This T cell receptor beta chain was obtained from a study of T cells after yellow fever vaccination. Trimming took 5 bases from V and 1 from J, leaving 20 bases between them. Germline V gene lookup returns CDR1 SGHTA and CDR2 FQGNSA. The CDR3 sequence is 17 residues long. In TCRdb, the 5' RACE reads were re-called with MiXCR into one record per CDR3 protein. The data contain a few hundred thousand distinct CDR3 sequences, about 5% of them singletons. This rearrangement joins TRBV7-2 to TRBJ2-5; no definite D call. The sequences come from CD4+ T cells sorted from PBMCs, collected on the day of the yellow fever booster vaccination. The sequence derives from a man between 18 and 29 years old who received the YFV17D yellow fever vaccine. This CDR3 reads CASSPTTYSRTQETQYF. CDR3 coding DNA: TGTGCCAGCAGCCCCACCACATATTCCCGCACCCAAGAGACCCAGTACTTC. Complete variable domain (other parts from reference TRBV7-2 and TRBJ2-5): GAGVSQSPSNKVTEKGKDVELRCDPISGHTALYWYRQSLGQGLEFLIYFQGNSAPDKSGLPSDRFSAERTGGSVSTLTIQRTQQEDSAVYLCASSPTTYSRTQETQYFGPGTRLLVL.